Shown below are 6 T cell receptor beta chains from a single sample sequenced in a study of blood T cell repertoires in COVID-19. Only in-frame clones appear in the TCRdb table, and some are missing; sequencing was by immunoSEQ multiplex PCR. The table lists roughly 70,000 clones, roughly 84% of them singletons. Sequenced sample: peripheral blood. These TCRs come from a woman in her sixties or seventies with acute or convalescent COVID-19.

The chain links TRBV10-1 to TRBJ2-3; 9 positions agree with TRBD2. Germline-derived CDR1 and CDR2 are WNHNN and SYGVQD (reference sequence). V lost 1 base, J lost 0 bases, and 8 bases stayed unmatched. The CDR3 is 18 residues long. The CDR3 loop reads CASSEYPGTSSSTDTQYF. The CDR3 nucleotides read TGCGCCAGCAGTGAGTATCCAGGGACTAGCTCAAGCACAGATACGCAGTATTTT.

The chain joins TRBV2 to TRBJ1-2; D may be TRBD1 (5 bases). Trimming took off 4 bases at V and 2 bases at J, with 8 bases between the two ends. CDR1 is SNHLY, CDR2 FYNNEI, per germline. The CDR3 consists of 13 residues. The CDR3 sequence: CASSVGQNYGYTF. Here the CDR3 DNA reads TGTGCCAGCAGTGTTGGACAAAACTATGGCTACACCTTC.

This chain connects TRBV7-2 to TRBJ2-7; D is undetermined. The CDR3 contains 12 residues. Germline V gives CDR1 SGHTA, CDR2 FQGNSA. Trimming left V 7 bases short and J 2 bases short, with 9 bases between. The CDR3 DNA reads as TGTGCCAGCAAATATACAGCCTACGAGCAGTACTTC. Translation gives CASKYTAYEQYF.

This chain links TRBV7-6 with TRBJ1-2, with D uncertain. V dropped 1 base and J dropped 3 bases, with 9 bases sitting between them. The CDR3 extends over 14 amino acids. CDR1 SGHVS and CDR2 FNYEAQ come from the germline V gene. CDR3 DNA sequence: TGTGCCAGCAGCTTAGGCTCGGCGGACTATGGCTACACCTTC. It translates to CASSLGSADYGYTF.

There are a few counts of this clone. This chain links TRBV6-5 with TRBJ1-4; D is ambiguous. The CDR3 is 14 residues long. Per the germline V gene, CDR1 is MNHEY and CDR2 is SVGAGI. Trimming left V 0 bases short and J 5 bases short, with 7 bases between. Here the CDR3 reads CASSYSTRNEKLFF. DNA for the CDR3: TGTGCCAGCAGTTACTCGACCAGGAATGAAAAACTGTTTTTT.

The chain couples TRBV7-6 to TRBJ1-3; 8 positions match TRBD1. There are 18 residues in the CDR3. The germline CDR1 and CDR2 sequences are SGHVS and FNYEAQ. Unmatched junction bases numbered 16, after V lost 5 bases and J lost 4 bases. CDR3 DNA sequence: TGTGCCAGCAGCCCGTCACCCCGGACAGGGCTATCCGGAAACACCATATATTTT. This translates into CASSPSPRTGLSGNTIYF.